This TCR beta chain was recovered during a study of cytomegalovirus exposure and HLA in healthy donors. Study results and caveats: The investigators catalogued 164 TCR beta chains as cytomegalovirus-associated. Most TCR sequences were uncommon, yet certain public TCRs appeared in many donors. In vitro checks showed that three CMV-associated chains really do target CMV antigens.

The donors were part of the validation cohort of roughly 110 subjects. That cohort was separate from the first cohort, which comprised 666 subjects. Profiled with immunoSEQ multiplex PCR; TCRdb holds only in-frame clones, not every one. Of fewer than 400,000 clones in the sample, roughly 85% are singletons; the top ten hold around 0.8%. V trimming: 6 bases; J trimming: 6 bases; junction bases outside the gene matches: 11. CDR1 MNHNY and CDR2 SVGAGI come from the germline V gene (reference sequence). This CDR3 has 16 amino acids. On this clone itself: Antigen specificity is unknown.

This chain joins TRBV6-6 and TRBJ2-1; TRBD2 agrees at 10 bases. The TCR originated in a woman aged 18-29 years in good health and CMV-seronegative. The sequenced material came from PBMCs. DNA of the CDR3: TGTGCCAGCAGACCCCGGGCACTAGCGGGAAGCAATGAGCAGTTCTTC. The encoded protein is CASRPRALAGSNEQFF.